This T cell receptor (beta chain) was documented in a study of T cells expressing NK-cell markers. General study findings and limits: The CD3+CD56-NKG2C+ fraction of four donors was likewise dominated by these clonotypes.

Germline loops: CDR1 SGHTA, CDR2 FQGNSA. CDR3 length: 17 residues. TCR beta cDNA was made by 5'RACE template switching with UMIs. Each CDR3 protein gets one entry in TCRdb, which reprocessed the 5' RACE reads and gives no DNA. The clone table shows 400,000 to 450,000 distinct CDR3 sequences, with the ten largest holding roughly 8%. With respect to this clonotype: Antigen: not known.

The sequenced sample was blood T cells: a sorted CD56 or NKG2C T cell subset, CD4+ or CD8+ T cells, or bulk PBMC T cells (not recorded which). The chain recombines TRBV7-2 with TRBJ2-3; the D call of TRBD2 rests on TCRdb alone, since no DNA is present to check it. The clonotype was recovered from a woman between 18 and 75 years old in good health. CDR3 loop: CASSLAEALAGADTQYF.